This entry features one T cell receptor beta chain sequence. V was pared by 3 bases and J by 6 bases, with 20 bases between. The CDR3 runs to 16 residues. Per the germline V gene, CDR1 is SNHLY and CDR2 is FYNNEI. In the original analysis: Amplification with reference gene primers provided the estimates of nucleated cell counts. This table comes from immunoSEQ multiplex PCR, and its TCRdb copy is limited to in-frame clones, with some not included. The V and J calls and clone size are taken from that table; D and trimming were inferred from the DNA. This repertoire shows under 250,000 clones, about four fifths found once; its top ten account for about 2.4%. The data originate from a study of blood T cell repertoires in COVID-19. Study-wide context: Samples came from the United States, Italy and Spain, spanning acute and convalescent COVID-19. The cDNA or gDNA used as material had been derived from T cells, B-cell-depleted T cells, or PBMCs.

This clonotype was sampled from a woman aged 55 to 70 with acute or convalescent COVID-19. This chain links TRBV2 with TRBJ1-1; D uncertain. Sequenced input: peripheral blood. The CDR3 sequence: CASSDGRGNDDAEAFF. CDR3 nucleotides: TGTGCCAGCAGTGATGGACGGGGTAATGATGACGCTGAAGCTTTCTTT.